The next 8 T cell receptor beta chains were all read from a single sample in a study of T-cell memory formation after mild COVID-19. TCRdb reanalysed the 5' RACE reads using MiXCR and keeps one entry per CDR3 protein. In the table there are under 600,000 distinct CDR3 sequences, about 20% of which are singletons. The sequenced sample consisted of PBMCs or a T cell subset sorted from them (not recorded which). These receptors were collected from an adult woman who had mild COVID-19 (a few samples of this study predate the infection). Cell type and time point are not known.

This clonotype has just a few counts. The rearrangement joins TRBV5-1 to TRBJ2-6, with D tentatively TRBD2 (5 bases). The CDR3 runs to 15 residues. Looked up from germline, CDR1 is SGHRS and CDR2 is YFSETQ. Trimming stripped 6 bases from V and 1 base from J, with 11 bases between. CDR3 in amino acids: CASNAPGSGANVLTF. CDR3 DNA sequence: TGCGCCAGCAACGCCCCGGGGTCTGGGGCCAACGTCCTGACTTTC.

This clonotype was seen only a few times. CDR3 amino acids: CASTKTSGRVPYNEQFF. CDR3 DNA: TGTGCCAGCACCAAGACTAGCGGGAGAGTTCCCTACAATGAGCAGTTCTTC. The chain employs TRBV9 and TRBJ2-1; 12 bases match TRBD2. This CDR3 is built from 17 residues. V shed 6 bases and J 2 bases; nucleotides not matched to a gene: 9. Germline V CDR1 and CDR2: SGDLS, YYNGEE.

This clonotype appeared a few times. J is TRBJ2-3 and V is TRBV4-1, with 14 bases identical to TRBD2. Germline V gene lookup returns CDR1 MGHRA and CDR2 YSYEKL. V gave up 4 bases and J gave up 0 bases; unmatched junction bases: 6. This CDR3 spans 18 amino acids. The CDR3 sequence: CASSPRLAGGLSTDTQYF. CDR3 nucleotide sequence: TGCGCCAGCAGCCCGAGACTAGCGGGGGGGCTTAGCACAGATACGCAGTATTTT.

As DNA, the CDR3 is TGTGCCAGCTTACAGAATCCGGGTCTTGGCTACACCTTC. Protein product: CASLQNPGLGYTF. V gene TRBV6-6 combines with J gene TRBJ1-2; no definite D call. V lost 8 bases and J 7 bases, leaving 17 bases between the germline ends. CDR1 and CDR2 from the germline V gene are MNHNY and SVGAGI (reference sequence). The CDR3 sequence is 13 residues long.

The count of this clonotype is one. The chain links TRBV15 to TRBJ2-1, with TRBD2 matching 10 bases. J was trimmed by 2 bases and V by 3 bases; bases with no gene match: 4. Germline V CDR1 and CDR2: LNHNV, YYDKDF (reference sequence). This CDR3 comprises 16 residues. This CDR3 is CATSSPGLATYNEQFF. Written as DNA, the CDR3 is TGTGCCACCAGCAGTCCGGGACTAGCGACCTACAATGAGCAGTTCTTC. The entire variable domain, with the rest obtained from reference TRBV15 and TRBJ2-1, is as follows: DAMVIQNPRYQVTQFGKPVTLSCSQTLNHNVMYWYQQKSSQAPKLLFHYYDKDFNNEADTPDNFQSRRPNTSFCFLDIRSPGLGDTAMYLCATSSPGLATYNEQFFGPGTRLTVL.

The table lists this clonotype with many counts. This chain uses TRBV7-8 with TRBJ2-2; maybe TRBD2 (5 bases). From germline, CDR1 is SGHVS and CDR2 FQNEAQ. The CDR3 is 14 residues long. V lost 1 base and J 6 bases, leaving 9 bases between the germline ends. The CDR3 coding sequence is TGTGCCAGCAGCTTAGATCTAGCCGCCGGGGAGCTGTTTTTT. It codes for CASSLDLAAGELFF.

This clonotype appeared a few times. The gene calls are TRBV19 and TRBJ2-7, with D tentatively TRBD1 (5 bases). The V and J ends lost 5 bases and 0 bases respectively, with 14 bases between them. Germline CDR1 LNHDA, CDR2 SQIVND (reference sequence). The CDR3 is made up of 15 amino acids. This CDR3 reads CASSAWTRSSYEQYF. DNA for the CDR3: TGTGCCAGTAGTGCCTGGACAAGGAGCTCCTACGAGCAGTACTTC. The full variable domain, in which reference TRBV19 and TRBJ2-7 provide the parts outside the CDR3, is DGGITQSPKYLFRKEGQNVTLSCEQNLNHDAMYWYRQDPGQGLRLIYYSQIVNDFQKGDIAEGYSVSREKKESFPLTVTSAQKNPTAFYLCASSAWTRSSYEQYFGPGTRLTVT.

In this sample, this clonotype turned up a few times. The chain has TRBV5-6 and TRBJ2-7; perhaps TRBD2 as D (7 bases). Germline-derived CDR1 and CDR2 are SGHDT and YYEEEE. The V end lost 0 bases, the J end lost 0 bases, and 16 bases lay between the germline ends. The CDR3 covers 17 residues. CDR3 sequence reads: CASSLEGGLSSSYEQYF. The CDR3 DNA reads TGTGCCAGCAGCTTGGAGGGGGGGCTGTCAAGCTCCTACGAGCAGTACTTC.